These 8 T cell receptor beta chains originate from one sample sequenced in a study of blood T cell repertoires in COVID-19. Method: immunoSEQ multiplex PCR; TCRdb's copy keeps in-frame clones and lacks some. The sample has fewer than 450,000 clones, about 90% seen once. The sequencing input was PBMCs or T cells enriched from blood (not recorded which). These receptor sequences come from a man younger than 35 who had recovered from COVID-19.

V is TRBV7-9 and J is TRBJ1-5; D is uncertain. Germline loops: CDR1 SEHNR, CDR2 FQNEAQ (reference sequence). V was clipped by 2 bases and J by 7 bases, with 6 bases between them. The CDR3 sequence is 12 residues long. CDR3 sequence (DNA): TGTGCCAGCAGCTTACCGGGGCAGCCCCAGCATTTT. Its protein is CASSLPGQPQHF.

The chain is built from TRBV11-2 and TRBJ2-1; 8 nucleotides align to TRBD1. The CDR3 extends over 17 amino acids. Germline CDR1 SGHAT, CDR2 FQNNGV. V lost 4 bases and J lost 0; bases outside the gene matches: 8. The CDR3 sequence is CASSSGTGYISYNEQFF. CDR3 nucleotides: TGTGCCAGCAGCTCCGGGACAGGATACATCTCCTACAATGAGCAGTTCTTC.

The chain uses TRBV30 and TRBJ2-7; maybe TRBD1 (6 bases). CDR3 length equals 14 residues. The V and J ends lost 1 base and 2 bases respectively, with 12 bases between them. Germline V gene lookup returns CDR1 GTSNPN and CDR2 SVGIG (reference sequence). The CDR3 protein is CAWSEDSTTYEQYF. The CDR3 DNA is TGTGCCTGGAGTGAGGACAGCACTACCTACGAGCAGTACTTC.

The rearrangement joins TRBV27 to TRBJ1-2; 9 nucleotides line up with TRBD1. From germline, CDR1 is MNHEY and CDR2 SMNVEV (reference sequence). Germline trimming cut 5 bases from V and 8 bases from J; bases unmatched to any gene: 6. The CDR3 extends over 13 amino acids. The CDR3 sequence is CASSPTGGIGYTF. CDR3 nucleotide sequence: TGTGCCAGCAGTCCTACAGGGGGCATAGGCTACACCTTC.

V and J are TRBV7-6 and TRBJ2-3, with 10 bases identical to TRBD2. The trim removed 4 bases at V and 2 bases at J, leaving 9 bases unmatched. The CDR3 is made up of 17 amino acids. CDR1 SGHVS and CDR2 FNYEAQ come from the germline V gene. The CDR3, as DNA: TGTGCCAGCAGCTCCCCTAGCGGGAGCGGAACCACAGATACGCAGTATTTT. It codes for CASSSPSGSGTTDTQYF.

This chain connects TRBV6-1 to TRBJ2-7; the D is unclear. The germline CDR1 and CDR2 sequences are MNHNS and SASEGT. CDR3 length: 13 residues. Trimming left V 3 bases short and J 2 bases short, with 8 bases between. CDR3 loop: CASSEGPTYEQYF. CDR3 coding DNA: TGTGCCAGCAGTGAGGGCCCGACCTACGAGCAGTACTTC.

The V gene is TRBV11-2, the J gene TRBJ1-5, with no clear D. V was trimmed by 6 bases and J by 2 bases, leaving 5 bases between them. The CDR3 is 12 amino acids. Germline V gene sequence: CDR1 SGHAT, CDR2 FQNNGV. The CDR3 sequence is CASSSGNQPQHF. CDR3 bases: TGTGCCAGCAGTTCGGGCAATCAGCCCCAGCATTTT.

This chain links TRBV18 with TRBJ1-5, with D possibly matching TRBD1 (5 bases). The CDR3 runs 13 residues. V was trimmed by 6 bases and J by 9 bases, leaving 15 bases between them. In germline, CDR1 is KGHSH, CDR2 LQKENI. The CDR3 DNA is TGTGCCAGCTCTTCGGATAGGGGAGGGCCCCAGCATTTT. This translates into CASSSDRGGPQHF.